Sequencing of this T cell receptor beta chain was carried out in a study of cytomegalovirus exposure and HLA in healthy donors. Study details: Falling in the Caucasian-associated ancestry cluster were about 82% of under 450 genotyped donors. Points from the study as a whole: TRBV6-2, TRBV6-3 and some other V segments were excluded as indistinguishable. A cluster of highly shared sequence variants was likely a sequencing artifact.

The CDR3 is 15 residues long. V was trimmed by 4 bases and J by 3 bases, leaving 16 bases between them. Germline CDR1 WNHNN, CDR2 SYGVQD (reference sequence). This clone has more than one count but fewer than ten. Its antigen remains unidentified. Primers included in the PCR were 60 Vbeta and 13 Jbeta primers. The authors' processing: In a later analysis, the count reached roughly 80 million unique TCR beta chains, with about 10 million shared. Sequencing used immunoSEQ multiplex PCR; TCRdb keeps in-frame clones, though not all of them. The V and J calls and clone size come from that table; D and trimming were worked out from the DNA. The sample has some 93,000 clones, about 78% seen once.

The receptor's source is a woman in her 40s in good health and CMV-seronegative. The genes are TRBV10-1 and TRBJ2-7, with a weak D call TRBD1 (5 bases). The sequencing input was PBMCs. The CDR3, as DNA: TGCGCCAGCAGTGGAGGTTCGGCAGGGTTCTACGAGCAGTACTTC. This sequence encodes CASSGGSAGFYEQYF.